Listed here are 8 T cell receptor beta chains from one sample, sequenced in a study of regulatory T cells in long-lasting Graves disease. In building TCR beta libraries, iRepertoire HTBI primers were used together with Arm-PCR of CDR3 regions. TCRdb re-derived calls from the multiplex PCR reads in MiXCR, one entry per CDR3 protein. The data show fewer than 350,000 distinct CDR3 sequences, 18% seen once. Time point defined: newly diagnosed GD, antithyroid drugs for less than 3 months. Extracted PBMC RNA gave rise to the TCR library. Specimen: peripheral blood mononuclear cells (PBMCs), collected at new diagnosis, from a patient treated with antithyroid drugs. The receptors come from a female donor with Graves disease.

This clonotype has ten or more counts. The chain employs TRBV12-3 or TRBV12-4 and TRBJ2-1, with 7 bases matching TRBD1. The trim removed 6 bases at V and 6 bases at J, leaving 17 bases unmatched. CDR3 length: 17 residues. The CDR3 coding sequence is TGTGCCAGCAGGCTGGGGATATCCGGGACAGTAGGCAATGAGCAGTTCTTC. Protein product: CASRLGISGTVGNEQFF.

Regarding this clonotype: This may be a read error, as it is one base from a much larger clone. The chain uses TRBV28 and TRBJ2-1; D gene uncertain. The end of the DNA aligns better with TRBJ2-4, so the J call may be wrong. CDR1 and CDR2 from the germline V gene are MDHEN and SYDVKM. The length of the CDR3 is 13 residues. The CDR3 DNA reads TGTGCCAGCAGTCTCCGGATTCTGAACACTCAGTACTTC. Translated, it gives CASSLRILNTQYF.

This chain joins TRBV11-2 and TRBJ2-2; no clear D. The CDR3 length is 14 residues. Between the trimmed V and J ends, which lost 5 bases and 5 bases, there was a span of 12 bases. Per the germline V gene, CDR1 is SGHAT and CDR2 is FQNNGV. Written as DNA, the CDR3 is TGTGCCAGCAGCCCCCTCAGAGGAACCGGGGAGCTGTTTTTT. It translates to CASSPLRGTGELFF. Full variable domain (missing parts from reference TRBV11-2 and TRBJ2-2): EAGVAQSPRYKIIEKRQSVAFWCNPISGHATLYWYQQILGQGPKLLIQFQNNGVVDDSQLPKDRFSAERLKGVDSTLKIQPAKLEDSAVYLCASSPLRGTGELFFGEGSRLTVL.

The V call is TRBV20-1, the J call TRBJ2-7; 8 bases match TRBD2. The CDR3 length is 16 residues. Trimming took 0 bases from V and 2 from J; bases not matched to a gene: 9. Per the germline V gene, CDR1 is DFQATT and CDR2 is SNEGSKA (reference sequence). The CDR3 DNA reads TGCAGTGCTAGAGATCTTCACGGGAGGGGGGCCTACGAGCAGTACTTC. It is translated as CSARDLHGRGAYEQYF.

This clonotype was counted a few times. J is TRBJ2-5 and V is TRBV7-9; D gene unclear. V was clipped by 0 bases and J by 4 bases, with 9 bases between them. Germline V gene sequence: CDR1 SEHNR, CDR2 FQNEAQ (reference sequence). The CDR3 contains 14 residues. CDR3 in DNA: TGTGCCAGCAGCTTAGCCGGAGTAGGAGAGACCCAGTACTTC. Its translation is CASSLAGVGETQYF.

V is TRBV5-5 and J is TRBJ2-1, with 7 nucleotides matching TRBD2. Germline V lookup: CDR1 SGHKS, CDR2 YYEKEE (reference sequence). The CDR3 consists of 16 residues. Trimming removed 0 bases from V and 2 bases from J; junction bases left unmatched: 5. CDR3 nucleotide sequence: TGTGCCAGCAGCTTGGCCCTGGGAGGGACCTACAATGAGCAGTTCTTC. Protein: CASSLALGGTYNEQFF.

This clonotype appeared many times. The chain links TRBV15 to TRBJ2-5; perhaps TRBD2 as D (7 bases). V lost 0 bases, J lost 5 bases, and 19 bases lay in between. The CDR3 is made up of 17 amino acids. Germline CDR1 LNHNV, CDR2 YYDKDF (reference sequence). The CDR3 loop is CATSRDRGRGSSETQYF. The CDR3 region has the DNA TGTGCCACCAGCAGAGATCGGGGGCGGGGGAGCTCCGAGACCCAGTACTTC.

This clonotype showed up just a few times. This sequence joins TRBV19 and TRBJ2-7, with TRBD1 matching 9 bases. J was trimmed by 3 bases and V by 3 bases; bases with no gene match: 3. The length of the CDR3 is 14 residues. In germline, CDR1 is LNHDA, CDR2 SQIVND (reference sequence). The CDR3 loop reads CASSIGGQGYEQYF. As DNA, the CDR3 is TGTGCCAGTAGTATCGGGGGACAGGGCTACGAGCAGTACTTC.